Listed below are T cell receptor beta chains from one sample, sequenced in a study of identical twins. Each CDR3 protein is one row after TCRdb ran MiXCR on the 5' RACE reads. This table holds about 900,000 distinct CDR3 sequences, roughly an eighth found once. These data were likewise used in another study, on yellow fever vaccine responses in identical twins.

Sequencing input: PBMCs. The receptors were gathered from a woman between 18 and 29 years old in good health. Both conserved end residues are trimmed from each CDR3. Only part of the rows carry a size: once, few, many, or a class if the clone is expanded.

clone_size,v_call,cdr3_aa
few,TRBV12-3/TRBV12-4,ASSSPKLAGNFNEQF
many,TRBV6-2/TRBV6-3,ASSYSTAGTEQF
-,TRBV6-1,ASSERDGGYT
-,TRBV27,ATATGFSGANVLT
many,TRBV6-2/TRBV6-3,ASSYPNTGELF
-,TRBV28,ASSLLPGQSEADTQY
many,TRBV12-3/TRBV12-4,ASSPPGWYRAWETQY
-,TRBV6-1,ASSRDRGELF
few,TRBV12-3/TRBV12-4,ASSFKDRGSPLH
few,TRBV7-2,ASSPPSGTTQY
-,TRBV3-1,ASSQLGMEEQY
few,TRBV29-1,SVESTDTQY
few,TRBV7-9,ASSIYTTGSPNYGYT
few,TRBV20-1,SASVGLAYGYT
few,TRBV20-1,SARDPARSQETQY
many,TRBV20-1,SAYISGGDRGDTQY
-,TRBV27,ASSKLGFVDEAF
few,TRBV29-1,SVSSGSYEQY
-,TRBV6-2/TRBV6-3,ASSGLAGPSYEQY
-,TRBV27,ASIIEDIASGANVLT